These T cell receptor beta chains were read from a single sample in a study of regulatory T cells in long-lasting Graves disease. MiXCR, run by TCRdb on the multiplex PCR reads, gives a single entry per CDR3 protein. Among roughly 430,000 distinct CDR3 sequences, 21% were seen once, and the ten largest hold approximately 14%. The starting material was peripheral blood mononuclear cells (PBMCs), obtained when the disease was refractory, from a patient treated with antithyroid drugs. The source of these receptors is a female donor with Graves disease. The CDR3 runs from the conserved cysteine through the conserved F or W. Each record gives: D gene, clone size, J gene, V gene, CDR3 DNA, CDR3 protein. A D gene is named only where the DNA matches it firmly. Only part of the rows carry a size: once, few, many, or a class if the clone is expanded.

>.|.|TRBJ1-6|TRBV7-6
TGTGCCAGCAGCTTAGGAAAAACACGCACCAGTTCACCCCTCCACTTT
CASSLGKTRTSSPLHF
>.|many|TRBJ2-7|TRBV6-1
TGTGCCAGCAGTGAAGTGGTGGTGTCGGGAGAGACCTACGAGCAGTACTTC
CASSEVVVSGETYEQYF
>.|.|TRBJ1-1|TRBV14
TGTGCCAGCAGCCAAGATTCCCCAGGGCCAAACACTGAAGCTTTCTTT
CASSQDSPGPNTEAFF
>.|few|TRBJ2-2|TRBV15
TGTGCCACCAGCCTTTATGCGAACACCGGGGAGCTGTTTTTT
CATSLYANTGELFF
>TRBD1|.|TRBJ2-7|TRBV10-3
TGTGCCATCAGGCAGGACAGGGGCCCCTACGAGCAGTACTTC
CAIRQDRGPYEQYF
>TRBD2|few|TRBJ2-4|TRBV18
TGTGCCAGCTCACTTAGCGGGAGTCGTACGGACGGGTACTTC
CASSLSGSRTDGYF
>TRBD2|.|TRBJ2-7|TRBV10-2
TGCGCCAGCAGTAGCGGGAGAGCAACCTACGAGCAGTACTTC
CASSSGRATYEQYF
>.|.|TRBJ1-5|TRBV6-1
TGTGCCAGCAGGAAGTCTTCTAGCAATCAGCCCCAGCATTTT
CASRKSSSNQPQHF
>.|many|TRBJ1-5|TRBV27
TGTGCCAGCAGTTTTTTCAGGGGAAATATGCCCCAGCATTTT
CASSFFRGNMPQHF
>.|few|TRBJ2-1|TRBV12-3/TRBV12-4
TGTGCCAGCAGTTTAGAGCCCGGTGGAGGGGGGGTAACAGATGAGCAGTTCTTC
CASSLEPGGGGVTDEQFF
>TRBD2|.|TRBJ2-5|TRBV10-1
TGCGCCACCTCGGACCCGGCTAGCGGAGAGACCCAGTACTTC
CATSDPASGETQYF
>.|many|TRBJ2-4|TRBV5-1
TGCGCCAGCAGTCGACTGGTTGGAGGCAAAAACATTCAGTACTTC
CASSRLVGGKNIQYF
>TRBD1|.|TRBJ1-1|TRBV7-3
TGTGCCAGCACCTCAATAGGGTACAGGGGGGCCGTTCGAGCTTTCTTT
CASTSIGYRGAVRAFF
>TRBD1|many|TRBJ2-5|TRBV27
TGTGCCAGCAGTCTCGGACAGGGCCCGACGGGCCAAGAGACCCAGTACTTC
CASSLGQGPTGQETQYF
>TRBD2|few|TRBJ2-5|TRBV27
TGTGCCAGCAGTTTAAGGGTGACTAGCGGCCGCCAAGAGACCCAGTACTTC
CASSLRVTSGRQETQYF
>.|many|TRBJ2-5|TRBV18
TGTGCCAGCTCCATCCAAGGCGGACAGACAGAGACCCAGTACTTC
CASSIQGGQTETQYF
>.|.|TRBJ2-7|TRBV6-1
TGTGCCAGCAGGGCACTTCCCCAGTTTTACTACGAGCAGTACTTC
CASRALPQFYYEQYF
>.|.|TRBJ2-7|TRBV28
TGTGCCAGCAGTGAGACAGGTGTAGGGTCCTACGAGCAGTACTTC
CASSETGVGSYEQYF
>TRBD2|.|TRBJ2-7|TRBV6-5
TGTGCCAGCAGTTACTCGCCTAGCGGGACCTACGAGCAGTACTTC
CASSYSPSGTYEQYF
>.|many|TRBJ2-7|TRBV28
TGTGCCAGCAGTGAAACCGGGACTTTATCCTACGAGCAGTACTTC
CASSETGTLSYEQYF
>TRBD1|.|TRBJ1-5|TRBV28
TGTGCCAGCAGCCCCCTGGGACAGGGCGATCAGCCCCAGCATTTT
CASSPLGQGDQPQHF
>.|.|TRBJ1-1|TRBV20-1
TGCAGTGCTAGTTCGGGGACGAACACTGAAGCTTTCTTT
CSASSGTNTEAFF
>.|many|TRBJ1-2|TRBV19
TGTGCCAGTAGTATGGGGATCAACTATGGCTACACCTTC
CASSMGINYGYTF
>.|many|TRBJ1-1|TRBV2
TGTGCCAGCAGGGACGAGGGGCTTGAAGCTTTCTTT
CASRDEGLEAFF
>.|.|TRBJ2-5|TRBV9
TGTGCCAGCAGTGCCTCCGAGGGCGACCAAGAGACCCAGTACTTC
CASSASEGDQETQYF
>.|many|TRBJ1-2|TRBV28
TGTGCCAGCAGCACTCAGCGAAACGTCTATGGCTACACCTTC
CASSTQRNVYGYTF
>TRBD2|.|TRBJ2-7|TRBV12-3/TRBV12-4
TGTGTCAGCACCCTAGGTAGACTAGCGGGGGTTGACGAGCAGTACTTC
CVSTLGRLAGVDEQYF
>TRBD2|.|TRBJ2-1|TRBV10-1
TGCGCCAGCAGTGGGGGACTAGCGGTTTACAATGAGCAGTTCTTC
CASSGGLAVYNEQFF